This TCR beta chain originates from a study of blood T cell repertoires in COVID-19. Study overall: Both acute and convalescent COVID-19 samples were obtained from the United States, Italy and Spain.

The junction had 13 bases not matched to a gene; V was cut back by 3 bases and J by 9 bases. There are 16 residues in the CDR3. The germline V gene encodes CDR1 SGDLS and CDR2 YYNGEE. Using immunoSEQ multiplex PCR, the repertoire was profiled, and TCRdb retains in-frame clones only, with some absent. Here the sample spans about 430,000 clones, 75% to 90% being singletons. Two negative PCRs, clearance, or symptom resolution had been documented for recovered Cohort 3 donors. This TCR was recovered from a man younger than 40 who had recovered from COVID-19. The J gene is TRBJ2-1, the V gene TRBV9; 9 bases are shared with TRBD2. The sequenced sample was PBMCs or T cells enriched from blood (not recorded which). The CDR3: CASSEAGGIERVEQFF. For the CDR3, the DNA is TGTGCCAGCAGCGAGGCGGGAGGGATAGAACGGGTTGAGCAGTTCTTC.